This paragraph covers one T cell receptor beta chain sequence. The CDR3 extends over 15 amino acids. Trimming removed 9 bases from V and 5 bases from J; junction bases left unmatched: 9. Germline CDR1 reads SGHNT; CDR2 reads YYREEE (reference sequence). The data stem from a study of blood T cell repertoires in COVID-19. Across the whole study: Italy, Spain and the United States were the sources of the convalescent and acute COVID-19 samples. T cells, B-cell-depleted T cells, or PBMCs provided the cDNA or gDNA that served as material.

Measured with immunoSEQ multiplex PCR; TCRdb has only the in-frame clones, and not every one. The table records around 100,000 clones, around 84% of them present only once. This sequence was found in a man aged 50-60 years with active or convalescent COVID-19. The source material was peripheral blood. This chain joins TRBV5-4 and TRBJ2-5, with 14 bases aligning to TRBD2. In DNA form, the CDR3 reads TGTGCCACCCTCCGGACTAGCGGGGGGCTGGAGACCCAGTACTTC. Encoded protein: CATLRTSGGLETQYF. Looking up the rest from reference TRBV5-4 and TRBJ2-5 gives the full variable domain: ETGVTQSPTHLIKTRGQQVTLRCSSQSGHNTVSWYQQALGQGPQFIFQYYREEENGRGNFPPRFSGLQFPNYSSELNVNALELDDSALYLCATLRTSGGLETQYFGPGTRLLVL.